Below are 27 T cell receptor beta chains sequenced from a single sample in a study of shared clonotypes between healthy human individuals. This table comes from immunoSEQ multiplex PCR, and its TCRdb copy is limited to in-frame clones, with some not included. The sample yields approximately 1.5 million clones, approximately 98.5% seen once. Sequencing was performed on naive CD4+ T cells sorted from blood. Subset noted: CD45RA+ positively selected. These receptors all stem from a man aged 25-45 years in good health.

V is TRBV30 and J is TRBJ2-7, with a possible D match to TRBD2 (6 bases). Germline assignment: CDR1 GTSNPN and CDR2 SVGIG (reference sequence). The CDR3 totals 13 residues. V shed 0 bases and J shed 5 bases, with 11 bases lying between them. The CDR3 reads CAWSVLGGNEQYF. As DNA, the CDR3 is TGTGCCTGGAGTGTACTAGGAGGGAACGAGCAGTACTTC.

The CDR3 is CASSFTGLAGGPRTYNEQFF. The CDR3 DNA reads TGTGCCAGCAGCTTTACCGGACTAGCGGGAGGGCCGAGAACCTACAATGAGCAGTTCTTC. This chain connects TRBV7-8 to TRBJ2-1, with 15 bases matching TRBD2. Germline CDR1 SGHVS, CDR2 FQNEAQ. There are 20 residues in the CDR3. With V trimmed by 3 bases and J by 2 bases, 11 bases remained unmatched.

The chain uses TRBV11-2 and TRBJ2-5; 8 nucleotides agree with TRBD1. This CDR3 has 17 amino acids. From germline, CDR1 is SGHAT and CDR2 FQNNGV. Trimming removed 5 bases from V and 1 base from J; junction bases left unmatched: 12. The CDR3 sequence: CASSHALFGQGQETQYF. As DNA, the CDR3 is TGTGCCAGCAGCCATGCCCTTTTCGGACAGGGCCAAGAGACCCAGTACTTC.

This chain's CDR3 is CASSMRGDGANVLTF. CDR3 DNA sequence: TGCGCCAGCAGTATGCGAGGGGACGGGGCCAACGTCCTGACTTTC. J is TRBJ2-6 and V is TRBV5-1; either TRBD1 or TRBD2 may fit D (5 bases each). V was trimmed by 5 bases and J by 4 bases, leaving 13 bases between them. The germline V gene has CDR1 SGHRS and CDR2 YFSETQ. This CDR3 region has 15 residues.

CDR3: CASSVAPSGSSYEQYF. CDR3 nucleotide sequence: TGTGCCAGCAGCGTAGCCCCGAGCGGGAGCTCCTACGAGCAGTACTTC. The chain combines TRBV9 with TRBJ2-7; TRBD2 matches 8 bases. This CDR3 comprises 16 residues. Unmatched junction bases numbered 5, after V lost 0 bases and J lost 0 bases. Germline CDR1 and CDR2: SGDLS and YYNGEE.

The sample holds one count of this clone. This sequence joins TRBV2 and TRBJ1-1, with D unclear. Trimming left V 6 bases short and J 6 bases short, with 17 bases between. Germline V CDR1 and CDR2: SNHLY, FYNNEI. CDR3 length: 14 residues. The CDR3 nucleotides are TGTGCCAGCAGGGGAACGCGTTCAGGTTCTGAAGCTTTCTTT. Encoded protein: CASRGTRSGSEAFF.

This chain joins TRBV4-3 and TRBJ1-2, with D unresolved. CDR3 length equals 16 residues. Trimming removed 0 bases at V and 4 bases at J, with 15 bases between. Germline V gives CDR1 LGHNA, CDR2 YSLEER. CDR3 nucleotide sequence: TGCGCCAGCAGCCAAGATGTTAGGTGGGGTGGCTATGGCTACACCTTC. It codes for CASSQDVRWGGYGYTF.

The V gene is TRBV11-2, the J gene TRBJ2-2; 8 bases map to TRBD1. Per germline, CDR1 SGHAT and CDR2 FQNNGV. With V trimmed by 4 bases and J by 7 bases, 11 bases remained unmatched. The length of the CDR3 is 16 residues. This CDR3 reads CASSYTRTGKYGELFF. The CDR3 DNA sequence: TGTGCCAGCAGCTACACTCGGACAGGGAAATACGGGGAGCTGTTTTTT. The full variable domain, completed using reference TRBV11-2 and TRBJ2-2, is EAGVAQSPRYKIIEKRQSVAFWCNPISGHATLYWYQQILGQGPKLLIQFQNNGVVDDSQLPKDRFSAERLKGVDSTLKIQPAKLEDSAVYLCASSYTRTGKYGELFFGEGSRLTVL.

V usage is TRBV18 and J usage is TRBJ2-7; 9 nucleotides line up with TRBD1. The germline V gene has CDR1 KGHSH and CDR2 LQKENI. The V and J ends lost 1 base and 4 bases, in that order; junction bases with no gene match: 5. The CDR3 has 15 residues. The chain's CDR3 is CASSPQGDRAYEQYF. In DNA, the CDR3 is TGTGCCAGCTCACCACAAGGGGACAGGGCTTACGAGCAGTACTTC. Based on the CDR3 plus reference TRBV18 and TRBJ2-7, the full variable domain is NAGVMQNPRHLVRRRGQEARLRCSPMKGHSHVYWYRQLPEEGLKFMVYLQKENIIDESGMPKERFSAEFPKEGPSILRIQQVVRGDSAAYFCASSPQGDRAYEQYFGPGTRLTVT.

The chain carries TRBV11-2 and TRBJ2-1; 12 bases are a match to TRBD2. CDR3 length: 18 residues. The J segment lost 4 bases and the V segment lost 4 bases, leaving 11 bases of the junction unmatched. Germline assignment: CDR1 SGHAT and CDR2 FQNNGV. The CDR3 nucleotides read TGTGCCAGCAGCTCGCCTAGCGGGAGGGCCCTGGAATACAATGAGCAGTTCTTC. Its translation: CASSSPSGRALEYNEQFF.

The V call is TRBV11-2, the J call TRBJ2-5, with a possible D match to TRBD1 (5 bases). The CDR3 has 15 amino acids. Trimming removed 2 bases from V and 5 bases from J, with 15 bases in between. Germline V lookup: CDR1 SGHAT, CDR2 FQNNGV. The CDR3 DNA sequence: TGTGCCAGCAGCTTAATGCGGACATCTTGGGAGACCCAGTACTTC. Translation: CASSLMRTSWETQYF.

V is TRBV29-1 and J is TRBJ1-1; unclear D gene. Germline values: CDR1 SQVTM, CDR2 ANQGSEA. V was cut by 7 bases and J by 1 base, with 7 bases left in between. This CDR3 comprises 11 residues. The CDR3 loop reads CSEARNTEAFF. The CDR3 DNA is TGCAGCGAGGCCCGGAACACTGAAGCTTTCTTT.

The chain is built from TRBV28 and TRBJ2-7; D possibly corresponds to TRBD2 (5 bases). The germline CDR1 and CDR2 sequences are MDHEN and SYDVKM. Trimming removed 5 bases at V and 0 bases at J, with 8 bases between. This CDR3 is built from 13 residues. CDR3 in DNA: TGTGCCAGCAGTAAGCGGTACTCCTACGAGCAGTACTTC. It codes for CASSKRYSYEQYF.

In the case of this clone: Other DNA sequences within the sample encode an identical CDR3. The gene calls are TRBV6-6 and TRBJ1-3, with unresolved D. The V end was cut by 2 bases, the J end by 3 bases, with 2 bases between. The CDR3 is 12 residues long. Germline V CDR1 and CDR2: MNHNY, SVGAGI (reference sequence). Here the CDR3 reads CASSYGGNTIYF. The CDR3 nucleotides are TGTGCCAGCAGTTACGGTGGAAACACCATATATTTT.

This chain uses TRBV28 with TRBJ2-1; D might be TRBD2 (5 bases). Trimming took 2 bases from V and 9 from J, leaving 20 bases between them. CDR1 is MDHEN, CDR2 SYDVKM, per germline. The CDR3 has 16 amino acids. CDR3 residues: CASSLDEGRRLREQFF. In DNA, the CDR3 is TGTGCCAGCAGTTTAGACGAGGGAAGGCGACTACGTGAGCAGTTCTTC.

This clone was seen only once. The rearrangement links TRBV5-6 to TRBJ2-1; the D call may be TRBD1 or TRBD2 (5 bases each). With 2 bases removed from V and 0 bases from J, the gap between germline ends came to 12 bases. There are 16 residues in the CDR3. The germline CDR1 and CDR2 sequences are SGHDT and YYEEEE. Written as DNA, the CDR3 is TGTGCCAGCAGCTTAGCCGGGGACGCCTCCTACAATGAGCAGTTCTTC. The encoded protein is CASSLAGDASYNEQFF.

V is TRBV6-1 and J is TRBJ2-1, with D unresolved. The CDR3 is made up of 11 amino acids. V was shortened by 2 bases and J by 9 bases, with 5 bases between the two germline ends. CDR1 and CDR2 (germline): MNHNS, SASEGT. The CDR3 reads CASSELSEQFF. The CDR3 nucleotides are TGTGCCAGCAGTGAATTGAGTGAGCAGTTCTTC.

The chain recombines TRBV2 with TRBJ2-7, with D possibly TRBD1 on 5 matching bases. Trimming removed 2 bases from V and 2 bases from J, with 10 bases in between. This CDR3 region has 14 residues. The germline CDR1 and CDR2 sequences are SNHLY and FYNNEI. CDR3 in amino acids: CASSEQGSAYEQYF. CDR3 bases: TGTGCCAGCAGTGAACAGGGATCTGCCTACGAGCAGTACTTC.

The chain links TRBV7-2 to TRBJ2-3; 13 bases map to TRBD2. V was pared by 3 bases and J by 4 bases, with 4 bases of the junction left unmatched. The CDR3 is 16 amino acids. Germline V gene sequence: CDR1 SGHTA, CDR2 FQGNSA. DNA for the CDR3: TGTGCCAGCAGCTTCTCCGGACTAGCGGGAGCAGATACGCAGTATTTT. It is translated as CASSFSGLAGADTQYF.

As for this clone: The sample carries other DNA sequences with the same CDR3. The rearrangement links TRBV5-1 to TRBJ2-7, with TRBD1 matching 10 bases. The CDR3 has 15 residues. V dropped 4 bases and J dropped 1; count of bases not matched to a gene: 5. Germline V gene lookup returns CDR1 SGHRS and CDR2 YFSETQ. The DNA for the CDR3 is TGCGCCAGCAGCCTAGGACAGGGGGTATCCTACGAGCAGTACTTC. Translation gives CASSLGQGVSYEQYF.

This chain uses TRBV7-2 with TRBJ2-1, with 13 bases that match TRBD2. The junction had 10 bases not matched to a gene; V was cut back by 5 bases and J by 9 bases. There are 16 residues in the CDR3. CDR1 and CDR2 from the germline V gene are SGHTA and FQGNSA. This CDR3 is CASSPPGLAGHLEQFF. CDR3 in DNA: TGTGCCAGCAGCCCTCCGGGACTAGCGGGACACCTTGAGCAGTTCTTC. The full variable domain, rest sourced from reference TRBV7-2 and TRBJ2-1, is GAGVSQSPSNKVTEKGKDVELRCDPISGHTALYWYRQSLGQGLEFLIYFQGNSAPDKSGLPSDRFSAERTGGSVSTLTIQRTQQEDSAVYLCASSPPGLAGHLEQFFGPGTRLTVL.

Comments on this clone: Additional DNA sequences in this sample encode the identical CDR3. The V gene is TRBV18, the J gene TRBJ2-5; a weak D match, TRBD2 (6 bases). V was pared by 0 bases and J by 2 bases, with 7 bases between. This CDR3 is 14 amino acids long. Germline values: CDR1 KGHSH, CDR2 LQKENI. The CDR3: CASSPPSGQETQYF. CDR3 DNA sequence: TGTGCCAGCTCACCACCTAGCGGTCAAGAGACCCAGTACTTC.

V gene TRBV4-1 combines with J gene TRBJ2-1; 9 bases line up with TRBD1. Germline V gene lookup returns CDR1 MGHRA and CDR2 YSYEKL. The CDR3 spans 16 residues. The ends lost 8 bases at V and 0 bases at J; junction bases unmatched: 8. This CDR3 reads CASAPPGQGSYNEQFF. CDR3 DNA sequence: TGCGCCAGCGCCCCGCCGGGACAGGGCTCCTACAATGAGCAGTTCTTC.

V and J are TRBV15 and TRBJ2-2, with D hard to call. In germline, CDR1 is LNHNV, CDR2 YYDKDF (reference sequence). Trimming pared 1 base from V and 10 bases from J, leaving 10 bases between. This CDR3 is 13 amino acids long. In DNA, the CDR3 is TGTGCCACCAGCAGAGGACTGTGGCAGGAGCTGTTTTTT. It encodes CATSRGLWQELFF.

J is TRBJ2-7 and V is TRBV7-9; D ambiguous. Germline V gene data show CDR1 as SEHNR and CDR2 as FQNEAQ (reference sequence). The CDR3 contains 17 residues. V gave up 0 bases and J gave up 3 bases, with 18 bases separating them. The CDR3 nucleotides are TGTGCCAGCAGCTTAGCGGGGATGGGAACCGCTGACTACGAGCAGTACTTC. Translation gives CASSLAGMGTADYEQYF.

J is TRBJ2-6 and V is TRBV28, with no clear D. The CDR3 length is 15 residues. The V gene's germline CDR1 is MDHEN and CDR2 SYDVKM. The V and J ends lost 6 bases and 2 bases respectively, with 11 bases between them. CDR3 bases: TGTGCCAGCAGAGGAGAGGCGGCTGGGGCCAACGTCCTGACTTTC. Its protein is CASRGEAAGANVLTF.

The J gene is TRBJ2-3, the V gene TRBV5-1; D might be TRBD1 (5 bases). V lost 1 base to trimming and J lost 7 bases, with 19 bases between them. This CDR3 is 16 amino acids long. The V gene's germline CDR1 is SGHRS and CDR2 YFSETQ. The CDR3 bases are TGCGCCAGCAGCTTGCTGGGGCTCGCCCCCTCTAATACGCAGTATTTT. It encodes CASSLLGLAPSNTQYF. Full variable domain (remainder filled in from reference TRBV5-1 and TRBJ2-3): KAGVTQTPRYLIKTRGQQVTLSCSPISGHRSVSWYQQTPGQGLQFLFEYFSETQRNKGNFPGRFSGRQFSNSRSEMNVSTLELGDSALYLCASSLLGLAPSNTQYFGPGTRLTVL.